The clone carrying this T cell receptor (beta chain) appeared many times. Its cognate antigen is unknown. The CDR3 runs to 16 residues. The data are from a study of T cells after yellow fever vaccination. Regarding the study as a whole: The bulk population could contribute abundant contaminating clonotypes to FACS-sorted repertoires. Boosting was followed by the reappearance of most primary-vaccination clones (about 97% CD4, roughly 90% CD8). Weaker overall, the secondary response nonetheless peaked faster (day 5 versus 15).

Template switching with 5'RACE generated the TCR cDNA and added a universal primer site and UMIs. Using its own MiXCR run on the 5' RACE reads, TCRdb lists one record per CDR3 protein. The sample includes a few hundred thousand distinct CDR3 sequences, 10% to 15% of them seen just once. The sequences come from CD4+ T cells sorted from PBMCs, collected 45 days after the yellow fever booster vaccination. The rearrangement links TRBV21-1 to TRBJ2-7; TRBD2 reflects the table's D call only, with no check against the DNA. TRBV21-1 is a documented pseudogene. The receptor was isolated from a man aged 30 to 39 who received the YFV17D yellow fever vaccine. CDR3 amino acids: CASSNPITSRSYEQYF. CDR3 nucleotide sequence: TGTGCCAGCAGCAACCCTATAACTAGCAGAAGCTACGAGCAGTACTTC.